This T cell receptor beta chain was identified during a study of blood T cell repertoires in COVID-19. About the research overall: Acute-phase and convalescent COVID-19 samples originated in the United States, Italy and Spain.

Measured with immunoSEQ multiplex PCR; TCRdb has only the in-frame clones, and not every one. The sample records around 210,000 clones, almost 90% being singletons. The clonotype was recovered from a man younger than 30 with active or convalescent COVID-19. The sample taken for sequencing was peripheral blood.

The CDR3 DNA follows: TGTGCCAGCAGTTACTTACCCCCCTGGACAGAGAAAGCAACTAATGAAAAACTGTTTTTT. Translation gives CASSYLPPWTEKATNEKLFF. The chain joins TRBV27 to TRBJ1-4, with a tentative D call TRBD1 (6 bases). V lost 4 bases to trimming and J lost 0 bases, with 24 bases between them. The CDR3 has 20 residues. Germline V gene sequence: CDR1 MNHEY, CDR2 SMNVEV (reference sequence). The full variable domain, its missing parts supplied by reference TRBV27 and TRBJ1-4, is EAQVTQNPRYLITVTGKKLTVTCSQNMNHEYMSWYRQDPGLGLRQIYYSMNVEVTDKGDVPEGYKVSRKEKRNFPLILESPSPNQTSLYFCASSYLPPWTEKATNEKLFFGSGTQLSVL.